Sequencing of this T cell receptor beta chain was carried out in a study of blood T cell repertoires in COVID-19. About the study: T cells, B-cell-depleted T cells, or PBMCs provided the cDNA or gDNA that served as material.

Method: immunoSEQ multiplex PCR; TCRdb's copy keeps in-frame clones and lacks some. The sample contains 200,000 to 250,000 clones, almost 85% of which appear only once. The J segment lost 8 bases and the V segment lost 0 bases, leaving 6 bases of the junction unmatched. The CDR3 covers 15 residues. Germline values: CDR1 SGDLS, CDR2 YYNGEE. Living in about two dozen US areas, the participants were between 18 and 89 years of age. This receptor was taken from a woman aged 45-65 years with acute COVID-19. The sample taken for sequencing was PBMCs or T cells enriched from blood (not recorded which). The J gene is TRBJ1-3, the V gene TRBV9; 9 bases line up with TRBD1. The CDR3 bases are TGTGCCAGCAGCGTAGGAACAGGGGGCTTAGACACCATATATTTT. The encoded protein is CASSVGTGGLDTIYF. The whole variable domain, filled in from reference TRBV9 and TRBJ1-3, reads DSGVTQTPKHLITATGQRVTLRCSPRSGDLSVYWYQQSLDQGLQFLIQYYNGEERAKGNILERFSAQQFPDLHSELNLSSLELGDSALYFCASSVGTGGLDTIYFGEGSWLTVV.